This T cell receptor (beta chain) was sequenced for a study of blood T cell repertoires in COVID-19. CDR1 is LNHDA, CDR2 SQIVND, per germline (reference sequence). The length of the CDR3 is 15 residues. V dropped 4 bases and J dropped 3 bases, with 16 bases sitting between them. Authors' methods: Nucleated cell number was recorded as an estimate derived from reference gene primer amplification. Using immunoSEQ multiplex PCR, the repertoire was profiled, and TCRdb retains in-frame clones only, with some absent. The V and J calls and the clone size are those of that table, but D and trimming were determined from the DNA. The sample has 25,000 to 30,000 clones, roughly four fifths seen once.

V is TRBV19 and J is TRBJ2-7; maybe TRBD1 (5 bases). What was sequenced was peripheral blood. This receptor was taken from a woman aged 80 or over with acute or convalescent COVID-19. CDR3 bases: TGTGCCAGTAGTACCCACAGGACATCTATCTACGAGCAGTACTTC. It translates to CASSTHRTSIYEQYF.